The 32 T cell receptor beta chains presented below share a single source sample, sequenced in a study of CD8 T cells in ankylosing spondylitis. These receptors' antigens are unknown. The study's findings and limits: Blood of patients with ankylosing spondylitis appeared to be characterized by a TCR beta motif of seven or eight highly homologous variants.

TCRdb independently ran MiXCR on the 5' RACE reads; one entry per CDR3 protein. The data contain roughly 700,000 distinct CDR3 sequences, around 20% of them seen just once; the ten biggest clones take up around 19%. Sequences were obtained from blood, either unsorted or a sorted T cell fraction (not recorded which). Receptors were obtained from a male donor with ankylosing spondylitis.

Many counts were recorded for this clonotype. This chain connects TRBV27 to TRBJ2-3; tentatively, D is TRBD2 (5 bases). This CDR3 spans 14 amino acids. Looked up from germline, CDR1 is MNHEY and CDR2 is SMNVEV (reference sequence). The germline V and J ends were trimmed by 7 bases and 5 bases, with 16 bases remaining between them. DNA of the CDR3: TGTGCCAGCAATGCTGCGGGCATAGGAGATACGCAGTATTTT. Translation: CASNAAGIGDTQYF.

J is TRBJ1-1 and V is TRBV5-1, with a tentative D call TRBD1 (5 bases). The length of the CDR3 is 18 residues. Trimming pared 4 bases from V and 3 bases from J, leaving 25 bases between. Germline lookup yields CDR1 SGHRS and CDR2 YFSETQ. CDR3: CASSPSGGAPRKDTEAFF. The CDR3 coding sequence is TGCGCCAGCAGCCCCAGTGGGGGAGCGCCCAGAAAGGACACTGAAGCTTTCTTT.

The chain is built from TRBV10-1 and TRBJ2-3; the match to TRBD2 covers 9 bases. Germline V gene lookup returns CDR1 WNHNN and CDR2 SYGVQD (reference sequence). J lost 8 bases, V lost 1 base, and 7 bases had no gene match. The CDR3 is 15 residues long. DNA for the CDR3: TGCGCCAGCAGTGAGTTAGCGGGGGCCCCCGGTACGCAGTATTTT. This gives the protein CASSELAGAPGTQYF.

CDR3 sequence reads: CASSLTGRTYNEQFF. CDR3 DNA: TGTGCCAGCAGTTTGACAGGTAGGACCTACAATGAGCAGTTCTTC. The rearrangement uses TRBV28 and TRBJ2-1; TRBD1 might be the D (6 bases). V gave up 3 bases and J gave up 2 bases, with 11 bases separating them. This CDR3 is 15 amino acids long. CDR1 and CDR2 from the germline V gene are MDHEN and SYDVKM. The full variable domain, in which reference TRBV28 and TRBJ2-1 provide the parts outside the CDR3, is DVKVTQSSRYLVKRTGEKVFLECVQDMDHENMFWYRQDPGLGLRLIYFSYDVKMKEKGDIPEGYSVSREKKERFSLILESASTNQTSMYLCASSLTGRTYNEQFFGPGTRLTVL.

The chain recombines TRBV12-3 or TRBV12-4 with TRBJ2-1; no clear D. V lost 8 bases and J 0 bases, leaving 11 bases between the germline ends. The CDR3 is made up of 14 amino acids. This CDR3 reads CASRRLSSYNEQFF. In DNA, the CDR3 is TGTGCCAGCCGAAGACTGAGCTCCTACAATGAGCAGTTCTTC.

V is TRBV19 and J is TRBJ2-7; 7 bases are shared with TRBD1. Germline lookup yields CDR1 LNHDA and CDR2 SQIVND (reference sequence). The length of the CDR3 is 15 residues. Trimming took 5 bases from V and 5 from J; bases not matched to a gene: 12. In DNA form, the CDR3 reads TGTGCCAGTAGTGTCCGGGACAGCCTCTCGCACGAGCAGTACTTC. Residues: CASSVRDSLSHEQYF.

The V and J genes are TRBV7-6 and TRBJ2-3; D possibly matches TRBD1 or TRBD2 (5 bases each). This CDR3 contains 16 residues. The V end lost 5 bases, the J end lost 0 bases, and 15 bases lay between the germline ends. Germline V gene sequence: CDR1 SGHVS, CDR2 FNYEAQ. The CDR3 DNA reads as TGTGCCAGCAGCCCCCAGGGAGCGAGTAGCACAGATACGCAGTATTTT. It yields the protein CASSPQGASSTDTQYF.

This clonotype was observed a handful of times. The chain uses TRBV9 and TRBJ1-2, with D tentatively TRBD1 (5 bases). The CDR3 is 15 amino acids. CDR1 and CDR2 from the germline V gene are SGDLS and YYNGEE. V lost 3 bases to trimming and J lost 0 bases, with 12 bases between them. The CDR3 region is CASSARDRANYGYTF. The CDR3 region has the DNA TGTGCCAGCAGCGCACGCGACAGAGCTAACTATGGCTACACCTTC.

The table lists this clonotype with a few counts. This chain joins TRBV6-1 and TRBJ1-4; D remains unclear. V gave up 2 bases and J gave up 0 bases, with 7 bases separating them. The CDR3 length is 15 residues. Germline V lookup: CDR1 MNHNS, CDR2 SASEGT. CDR3 residues: CASSENLSTNEKLFF. CDR3 bases: TGTGCCAGCAGTGAAAATCTATCAACTAATGAAAAACTGTTTTTT.

V and J are TRBV6-2 or TRBV6-3 and TRBJ1-2; 9 nucleotides match TRBD1. V shed 5 bases and J 8 bases; nucleotides not matched to a gene: 3. The CDR3 is 12 amino acids. Per the germline V gene, CDR1 is MNHEY and CDR2 is SVGEGT. This CDR3 reads CASSRTGDGYTF. The CDR3, as DNA: TGTGCCAGCAGTCGGACAGGGGACGGCTACACCTTC.

In its sample, this clonotype was seen a few times. The chain combines TRBV3-1 with TRBJ2-3; 15 bases line up with TRBD2. Germline V gives CDR1 LGHDT, CDR2 YNNKEL (reference sequence). J gave up 5 bases and V 2 bases, and 11 bases lay outside the gene matches. The CDR3 spans 19 residues. CDR3 amino acids: CASSQIPGLAGGVVDTQYF. CDR3 bases: TGTGCCAGCAGCCAAATCCCGGGACTAGCGGGGGGCGTGGTAGATACGCAGTATTTT.

This clonotype occurred a few times. The chain employs TRBV27 and TRBJ2-1; D might be TRBD2 (5 bases). V lost 8 bases, J lost 9 bases, and 14 bases lay in between. Germline CDR1 MNHEY, CDR2 SMNVEV (reference sequence). CDR3 length: 12 amino acids. This chain's CDR3 is CASRRPGSEQFF. The CDR3 DNA reads TGTGCCAGCCGTAGGCCGGGGTCTGAGCAGTTCTTC.

This sequence joins TRBV20-1 and TRBJ2-1; unclear D gene. The CDR3 contains 13 residues. CDR1 is DFQATT, CDR2 SNEGSKA, per germline (reference sequence). Trimming took off 0 bases at V and 7 bases at J, with 10 bases between the two ends. The CDR3 region is CSARETLINEQFF. The CDR3 nucleotides read TGCAGTGCTAGAGAGACCCTAATTAATGAGCAGTTCTTC.

This clonotype was observed a few times. The chain is built from TRBV20-1 and TRBJ2-3; D is possibly TRBD2 (6 bases). CDR3 length: 15 residues. The germline CDR1 and CDR2 sequences are DFQATT and SNEGSKA (reference sequence). The V and J ends lost 6 bases and 2 bases respectively, with 18 bases between them. The CDR3 sequence is CSAPPVSGHTDTQYF. The CDR3 coding sequence is TGCAGTGCCCCCCCGGTTAGCGGTCACACAGATACGCAGTATTTT.

This chain's CDR3 is CASSVRLAGTYEQYF. The CDR3 region has the DNA TGCGCCAGCAGCGTCCGACTAGCGGGAACCTACGAGCAGTACTTC. The chain recombines TRBV5-1 with TRBJ2-7; 11 bases map to TRBD2. J lost 2 bases, V lost 4 bases, and 5 bases had no gene match. Germline assignment: CDR1 SGHRS and CDR2 YFSETQ. This CDR3 contains 15 residues.

This chain uses TRBV5-5 with TRBJ2-3, with 7 nucleotides matching TRBD2. The CDR3 has 15 residues. CDR1 SGHKS and CDR2 YYEKEE come from the germline V gene (reference sequence). Germline trimming cut 6 bases from V and 5 bases from J; bases unmatched to any gene: 12. CDR3 amino acids: CASTLGAGVGDTQYF. The CDR3 DNA reads TGTGCCAGCACCCTAGGGGCGGGAGTTGGAGATACGCAGTATTTT.

This clonotype has more than one count but fewer than ten. This chain joins TRBV5-1 and TRBJ2-1, with D possibly TRBD1 on 6 matching bases. V lost 1 base and J 8 bases, leaving 13 bases between the germline ends. CDR1 and CDR2 (germline): SGHRS, YFSETQ. There are 14 residues in the CDR3. The CDR3 DNA reads TGCGCCAGCAGCTTGTGGACAGCAAGGGATGAGCAGTTCTTC. This codes for CASSLWTARDEQFF.

The table lists this clonotype with a count of one. The chain carries TRBV11-2 and TRBJ1-1, with D unclear. Germline CDR1 SGHAT, CDR2 FQNNGV. The CDR3 consists of 12 residues. The V end was cut by 3 bases, the J end by 10 bases, with 12 bases between. CDR3 amino acids: CASSFYDGRAFF. In DNA, the CDR3 is TGTGCCAGCAGCTTTTACGACGGGAGAGCTTTCTTT.

CDR3 residues: CATSRPGSTDTQYF. The CDR3, as DNA: TGTGCCACCAGCCGACCGGGGAGCACAGATACGCAGTATTTT. This chain joins TRBV15 and TRBJ2-3, with D possibly TRBD2 on 5 matching bases. The CDR3 length is 14 residues. Germline V gives CDR1 LNHNV, CDR2 YYDKDF (reference sequence). V was clipped by 5 bases and J by 0 bases, with 9 bases between them.

This clonotype occurred a few times. The chain employs TRBV12-3 or TRBV12-4 and TRBJ1-5; D uncertain. CDR3 length: 14 amino acids. The germline V and J ends were trimmed by 4 bases and 3 bases, with 10 bases remaining between them. The CDR3, as DNA: TGTGCCAGCAGTTCGGCAGCCATCAATCAGCCCCAGCATTTT. The encoded protein is CASSSAAINQPQHF.

The chain is built from TRBV3-1 and TRBJ2-2, with D hard to call. Looked up from germline, CDR1 is LGHDT and CDR2 is YNNKEL (reference sequence). Trimming stripped 0 bases from V and 1 base from J, with 9 bases between. This CDR3 comprises 16 residues. CDR3 sequence: CASSQDGTLNTGELFF. Written as DNA, the CDR3 is TGTGCCAGCAGCCAAGACGGCACCTTGAACACCGGGGAGCTGTTTTTT.

There are a few counts of this clonotype. The chain combines TRBV11-2 with TRBJ2-5, with D uncertain. This CDR3 has 13 amino acids. V lost 1 base to trimming and J lost 4 bases, with 7 bases between them. Germline CDR1 SGHAT, CDR2 FQNNGV. CDR3 DNA sequence: TGTGCCAGCAGCTTAGTTTACCCAGAGACCCAGTACTTC. The encoded protein is CASSLVYPETQYF.

V is TRBV20-1 and J is TRBJ1-5; D may be TRBD1 (5 bases). V lost 3 bases and J lost 2, with 11 bases in between. CDR1 and CDR2 from the germline V gene are DFQATT and SNEGSKA (reference sequence). This CDR3 contains 14 residues. CDR3 sequence (DNA): TGCAGTGCTAGGTCCCGGGGGGGCAATCAGCCCCAGCATTTT. As protein: CSARSRGGNQPQHF.

This clonotype was detected only a few times. The rearrangement links TRBV20-1 to TRBJ1-4; tentative D call: TRBD1 (6 bases). CDR1 is DFQATT, CDR2 SNEGSKA, per germline (reference sequence). V lost 4 bases to trimming and J lost 7 bases, with 13 bases between them. The CDR3 is 13 amino acids. The CDR3 DNA is TGCAGTGCTAACCCACAGGGATCTGAAAAACTGTTTTTT. Its protein is CSANPQGSEKLFF.

V usage is TRBV2 and J usage is TRBJ1-5, with D unclear. This CDR3 comprises 16 residues. With 0 bases removed from V and 0 bases from J, the gap between germline ends came to 9 bases. Looked up from germline, CDR1 is SNHLY and CDR2 is FYNNEI. The CDR3 DNA is TGTGCCAGCAGTGAAGCAGGTCGGGTTAGCAATCAGCCCCAGCATTTT. It codes for CASSEAGRVSNQPQHF.

This clonotype was seen a handful of times. This chain joins TRBV5-1 and TRBJ2-7; possibly TRBD1 or TRBD2 for D (5 bases each). Trimming stripped 1 base from V and 5 bases from J, with 10 bases between. The CDR3 totals 13 residues. The germline CDR1 and CDR2 sequences are SGHRS and YFSETQ. The DNA for the CDR3 is TGCGCCAGCAGCTTGTCCGAGGGGAACGAGCAGTACTTC. It is translated as CASSLSEGNEQYF.

The chain has TRBV2 and TRBJ1-2; the D gene is possibly TRBD1 (6 bases). Germline V gene data show CDR1 as SNHLY and CDR2 as FYNNEI. The CDR3 spans 13 residues. V was cut by 5 bases and J by 8 bases, with 15 bases left in between. CDR3 DNA sequence: TGTGCCAGCAGTCCCCCGGGGGGCCAAGGCTACACCTTC. This codes for CASSPPGGQGYTF.

The sample holds a few counts of this clonotype. This chain connects TRBV12-3 or TRBV12-4 to TRBJ1-1; D is possibly TRBD1 (5 bases). CDR3 length: 13 residues. V was shortened by 3 bases and J by 6 bases, with 11 bases between the two germline ends. The CDR3, as DNA: TGTGCCAGCAGTTTCTCAGGGAGAGCTGAAGCTTTCTTT. Encoded protein: CASSFSGRAEAFF.

This clonotype was seen repeatedly, ten times or more. This rearrangement joins TRBV20-1 to TRBJ2-3; 7 nucleotides align to TRBD2. Germline V gene sequence: CDR1 DFQATT, CDR2 SNEGSKA (reference sequence). The CDR3 has 14 residues. J was trimmed by 5 bases and V by 2 bases; bases with no gene match: 7. This CDR3 is CSARTSGDIDTQYF. The CDR3 coding sequence is TGCAGTGCTAGAACCAGCGGGGATATAGATACGCAGTATTTT.

This chain uses TRBV11-2 with TRBJ1-2, with TRBD1 as a possible D gene (5 bases). V was cut by 6 bases and J by 6 bases, with 17 bases left in between. Germline V gene data show CDR1 as SGHAT and CDR2 as FQNNGV. The CDR3 loop spans 14 amino acids. CDR3 in amino acids: CASRDMGPRDGYTF. CDR3 nucleotide sequence: TGTGCCAGCAGGGACATGGGTCCCAGGGATGGCTACACCTTC.

The rearrangement links TRBV12-3 or TRBV12-4 to TRBJ2-1, with 10 bases matching TRBD2. This CDR3 has 15 residues. Trimming removed 1 base from V and 9 bases from J; junction bases left unmatched: 6. CDR3 nucleotides: TGTGCCAGCAGTTTAGTCGGACTAGCGGTAGGTGAGCAGTTCTTC. It encodes CASSLVGLAVGEQFF.

The chain recombines TRBV11-2 with TRBJ2-2, with TRBD1 identical over 7 bases. CDR3 length equals 16 residues. The V segment lost 1 base and the J segment 4 bases; nucleotides outside the gene matches: 6. Germline lookup yields CDR1 SGHAT and CDR2 FQNNGV. The CDR3 sequence is CASSLGTRQGTGELFF. The CDR3 DNA is TGTGCCAGCAGCTTAGGCACCAGACAGGGCACCGGGGAGCTGTTTTTT.